These T cell receptor beta chains were read from a single sample in a study of post-analysis software for immune sequencing data. Via MiXCR, TCRdb re-called the PCR reads, giving one row per CDR3 protein. In the table there are roughly 800,000 distinct CDR3 sequences, about 50% of which are singletons. Material: blood. The receptors shown here come from a girl aged 5-17 years with multiple sclerosis. CDR3s include the opening cysteine and the closing phenylalanine or tryptophan. The D gene is left open where the match is weak. The size field is filled for only some rows; it gives once, few, many or a size class.

D gene: .; clone size: .; CDR3 length: 13; J gene: TRBJ1-1; V gene: TRBV10-3; CDR3 DNA: TGTGCCATCAGTGCAAGGTCCCCCCTTGAAGCTTTCTTT; CDR3 protein: CAISARSPLEAFF
D gene: .; clone size: .; CDR3 length: 13; J gene: TRBJ2-5; V gene: TRBV25-1; CDR3 DNA: TGTGCCAGCAGTGTCTGGGGGCTGGAGACCCAGTACTTC; CDR3 protein: CASSVWGLETQYF
D gene: .; clone size: .; CDR3 length: 12; J gene: TRBJ1-2; V gene: TRBV10-3; CDR3 DNA: TGTGCCATCAGTGAGTCAAACTATGGCTACACCTTC; CDR3 protein: CAISESNYGYTF
D gene: .; clone size: .; CDR3 length: 15; J gene: TRBJ2-3; V gene: TRBV7-9; CDR3 DNA: TGTGCCAGCAGCCTGGGGGCCTCTAGCACAGATACGCAGTATTTT; CDR3 protein: CASSLGASSTDTQYF
D gene: .; clone size: few; CDR3 length: 14; J gene: TRBJ1-5; V gene: TRBV6-4; CDR3 DNA: TGTGCCAGCAGTGACCGAGTCGGCAATCAGCCCCAGCATTTT; CDR3 protein: CASSDRVGNQPQHF
D gene: TRBD1; clone size: .; CDR3 length: 16; J gene: TRBJ1-5; V gene: TRBV15; CDR3 DNA: TGTGCCACCAGCAGGACAGGGCCCCTGGACGAACAGCCCCAGCATTTT; CDR3 protein: CATSRTGPLDEQPQHF
D gene: TRBD2; clone size: few; CDR3 length: 18; J gene: TRBJ2-7; V gene: TRBV5-1; CDR3 DNA: TGCGCCAGCAGCTCGAAAAAACCGGGACTAGCGGACTTCTACGAGCAGTACTTC; CDR3 protein: CASSSKKPGLADFYEQYF
D gene: .; clone size: .; CDR3 length: 16; J gene: TRBJ2-3; V gene: TRBV12-3/TRBV12-4; CDR3 DNA: TGTGCCAGCAGTTTAGGAATCCTCGCCCGGAGGGATACGCAGTATTTT; CDR3 protein: CASSLGILARRDTQYF
D gene: .; clone size: .; CDR3 length: 13; J gene: TRBJ1-6; V gene: TRBV7-2; CDR3 DNA: TGTGCCAGCAGCTTAGCAATCGGTTCACCCCTCCACTTT; CDR3 protein: CASSLAIGSPLHF
D gene: TRBD2; clone size: few; CDR3 length: 13; J gene: TRBJ2-1; V gene: TRBV24-1; CDR3 DNA: TGTGCCACCATGGAAGCGGGAGGGAATGAGCAGTTCTTC; CDR3 protein: CATMEAGGNEQFF
D gene: .; clone size: .; CDR3 length: 14; J gene: TRBJ1-4; V gene: TRBV5-1; CDR3 DNA: TGCGCCAGCAGCTTGGGTCTGACTACGGGCGGACTGTTTTTT; CDR3 protein: CASSLGLTTGGLFF
D gene: .; clone size: few; CDR3 length: 14; J gene: TRBJ2-1; V gene: TRBV5-1; CDR3 DNA: TGCGCCAGCAGCTTGGGAGGGCCGGTGAATGAGCAGTTCTTC; CDR3 protein: CASSLGGPVNEQFF
D gene: .; clone size: .; CDR3 length: 14; J gene: TRBJ2-3; V gene: TRBV20-1; CDR3 DNA: TGCAGTGCTATTATTTCAGGGCGGTTGGATACGCAGTATTTT; CDR3 protein: CSAIISGRLDTQYF
D gene: .; clone size: few; CDR3 length: 17; J gene: TRBJ2-1; V gene: TRBV29-1; CDR3 DNA: TGCAGCGTTGTCCCCGGAGGGGGTGTTAGCAGTCTGAATGAGCAGTTCTTC; CDR3 protein: CSVVPGGGVSSLNEQFF
D gene: .; clone size: .; CDR3 length: 16; J gene: TRBJ2-6; V gene: TRBV27; CDR3 DNA: TGTGCCAGCAGTTACGGGGGTCCCTCTGGGGCCAACGTCCTGACTTTC; CDR3 protein: CASSYGGPSGANVLTF
D gene: .; clone size: few; CDR3 length: 14; J gene: TRBJ1-4; V gene: TRBV7-2; CDR3 DNA: TGTGCCAGCAGCCGCCGGGGGGAGGGCGAAAAACTGTTTTTT; CDR3 protein: CASSRRGEGEKLFF
D gene: .; clone size: .; CDR3 length: 18; J gene: TRBJ2-1; V gene: TRBV20-1; CDR3 DNA: TGCAGTGCTAGAGGCCCTCCGGAGCGGCCTAACTCCTACAATGAGCAGTTCTTC; CDR3 protein: CSARGPPERPNSYNEQFF
D gene: .; clone size: .; CDR3 length: 16; J gene: TRBJ2-7; V gene: TRBV4-1; CDR3 DNA: TGCGCCAGCAGGGTTCGTATGGAGGAAAGCTCCTGCGAGCAGTACTTC; CDR3 protein: CASRVRMEESSCEQYF
D gene: TRBD2; clone size: .; CDR3 length: 16; J gene: TRBJ2-1; V gene: TRBV7-6; CDR3 DNA: TGTGCCAGCAGCGGAAGCGGGACTAGGGGTTTCGATGAGCAGTTCTTC; CDR3 protein: CASSGSGTRGFDEQFF
D gene: .; clone size: few; CDR3 length: 14; J gene: TRBJ2-4; V gene: TRBV27; CDR3 DNA: TGTGCCAGCAGTTCCCCGGCCAGGGCCAACATTCAGTACTTC; CDR3 protein: CASSSPARANIQYF
D gene: TRBD1; clone size: .; CDR3 length: 15; J gene: TRBJ1-2; V gene: TRBV12-3/TRBV12-4; CDR3 DNA: TGTGCCAGCAGTTTAGCGGGGGACAGGGGCATGGGCTACACCTTC; CDR3 protein: CASSLAGDRGMGYTF
D gene: .; clone size: once; CDR3 length: 15; J gene: TRBJ1-4; V gene: TRBV20-1; CDR3 DNA: TGCAGTGCTAGCTCCCAGGGAGTTTCTAATGAAAAACTGTTTTTT; CDR3 protein: CSASSQGVSNEKLFF
D gene: .; clone size: .; CDR3 length: 12; J gene: TRBJ2-5; V gene: TRBV5-1; CDR3 DNA: TGCGCCAGTCAGAAGGGAGAAGAGACCCAGTACTTC; CDR3 protein: CASQKGEETQYF
D gene: TRBD1; clone size: once; CDR3 length: 14; J gene: TRBJ1-1; V gene: TRBV7-3; CDR3 DNA: TGTGCCAGCAGCGAACAGGGGGAAGGGACTGAAGCTTTCTTT; CDR3 protein: CASSEQGEGTEAFF
D gene: TRBD2; clone size: few; CDR3 length: 13; J gene: TRBJ2-7; V gene: TRBV20-1; CDR3 DNA: TGCAGTGCTAGCCTAGCGGGATCCTACGAGCAGTACTTC; CDR3 protein: CSASLAGSYEQYF
D gene: .; clone size: .; CDR3 length: 16; J gene: TRBJ2-3; V gene: TRBV14; CDR3 DNA: TGTGCCAGCAGCCGGGGATGGGACCGTCTAGGCGATACGCAGTATTTT; CDR3 protein: CASSRGWDRLGDTQYF
D gene: .; clone size: .; CDR3 length: 14; J gene: TRBJ1-1; V gene: TRBV29-1; CDR3 DNA: TGCAGCCTCACGTTCGGGGGACGGAACACTGAAGCTTTCTTT; CDR3 protein: CSLTFGGRNTEAFF
D gene: TRBD1; clone size: few; CDR3 length: 16; J gene: TRBJ2-1; V gene: TRBV7-9; CDR3 DNA: TGTGCCAGCAGCTTTACAGGGGAGAGCTCCTACAATGAGCAGTTCTTC; CDR3 protein: CASSFTGESSYNEQFF
D gene: .; clone size: .; CDR3 length: 15; J gene: TRBJ2-7; V gene: TRBV6-1; CDR3 DNA: TGTGCCAGCACAGGGGCGACAGTGAGCTCCTACGAGCAGTACTTC; CDR3 protein: CASTGATVSSYEQYF
D gene: TRBD2; clone size: few; CDR3 length: 15; J gene: TRBJ2-3; V gene: TRBV20-1; CDR3 DNA: TGCAGTGCGAGGACTAGCGGGGCTAGCACAGATACGCAGTATTTT; CDR3 protein: CSARTSGASTDTQYF
D gene: .; clone size: many; CDR3 length: 15; J gene: TRBJ2-6; V gene: TRBV6-4; CDR3 DNA: TGTGCCAGCAGCGCCTCAGGGGCTGGGGCCAACGTCCTGACTTTC; CDR3 protein: CASSASGAGANVLTF
D gene: .; clone size: .; CDR3 length: 15; J gene: TRBJ1-4; V gene: TRBV4-1; CDR3 DNA: TGCGCCAGCAGCCAAGGGGGCCTGGTCAATGAAAAACTGTTTTTT; CDR3 protein: CASSQGGLVNEKLFF
D gene: TRBD2; clone size: .; CDR3 length: 16; J gene: TRBJ2-3; V gene: TRBV15; CDR3 DNA: TGTGCCACCAGCAGGGCGACTAGCCGCAATATGTATACGCAGTATTTT; CDR3 protein: CATSRATSRNMYTQYF
D gene: .; clone size: few; CDR3 length: 13; J gene: TRBJ2-1; V gene: TRBV6-5; CDR3 DNA: TGTGCCAGCAGTTCCGGTCTACTAGGTGAGCAGTTCTTC; CDR3 protein: CASSSGLLGEQFF
D gene: TRBD1; clone size: .; CDR3 length: 14; J gene: TRBJ2-7; V gene: TRBV5-1; CDR3 DNA: TGCGCCAGCAGCGGGACAGGGCCAAACTACGAGCAGTACTTC; CDR3 protein: CASSGTGPNYEQYF
D gene: TRBD1; clone size: few; CDR3 length: 14; J gene: TRBJ2-7; V gene: TRBV29-1; CDR3 DNA: TGCAGCGTTGTCCCTCGGGACAGGGTTTACGAGCAGTACTTC; CDR3 protein: CSVVPRDRVYEQYF
D gene: .; clone size: .; CDR3 length: 11; J gene: TRBJ1-1; V gene: TRBV12-3/TRBV12-4; CDR3 DNA: TGTGCCAGCAGTATCCCCCCTGAAGCTTTCTTT; CDR3 protein: CASSIPPEAFF
D gene: .; clone size: .; CDR3 length: 14; J gene: TRBJ2-1; V gene: TRBV7-3; CDR3 DNA: TGTGCCAGCAGCTTAGGGCACCTCTACAATGAGCAGTTCTTC; CDR3 protein: CASSLGHLYNEQFF
D gene: .; clone size: .; CDR3 length: 15; J gene: TRBJ2-4; V gene: TRBV9; CDR3 DNA: TGTGCCAGCAGCGTAGATGCGGACACCAAAAACATTCAGTACTTC; CDR3 protein: CASSVDADTKNIQYF
D gene: TRBD1; clone size: .; CDR3 length: 17; J gene: TRBJ2-3; V gene: TRBV5-5; CDR3 DNA: TGTGCCAGCAGCTGGACCGGGACAGGGGGCTTATCAGATACGCAGTATTTT; CDR3 protein: CASSWTGTGGLSDTQYF
D gene: TRBD2; clone size: .; CDR3 length: 15; J gene: TRBJ2-5; V gene: TRBV12-3/TRBV12-4; CDR3 DNA: TGTGCCAGCAGTCCGAGCGGCGGGAGGTCGGAGACCCAGTACTTC; CDR3 protein: CASSPSGGRSETQYF
D gene: TRBD1; clone size: .; CDR3 length: 13; J gene: TRBJ2-5; V gene: TRBV7-2; CDR3 DNA: TGTGCCAGCAAGGACAGGTTCCAAGAGACCCAGTACTTC; CDR3 protein: CASKDRFQETQYF
D gene: TRBD1; clone size: once; CDR3 length: 14; J gene: TRBJ2-7; V gene: TRBV10-3; CDR3 DNA: TGTGCCATCAGGCGACAGGGCAATCATGACGAGCAGTACTTC; CDR3 protein: CAIRRQGNHDEQYF
D gene: .; clone size: few; CDR3 length: 13; J gene: TRBJ2-3; V gene: TRBV7-3; CDR3 DNA: TGTGCCAGCAGCTTAACTGGCCCAGATACGCAGTATTTT; CDR3 protein: CASSLTGPDTQYF
D gene: TRBD2; clone size: few; CDR3 length: 16; J gene: TRBJ2-1; V gene: TRBV5-4; CDR3 DNA: TGTGCCAGCAGCTTGGACGGACTAGTAATCCTCACTGAGCAGTTCTTC; CDR3 protein: CASSLDGLVILTEQFF
D gene: TRBD2; clone size: .; CDR3 length: 15; J gene: TRBJ2-7; V gene: TRBV4-1; CDR3 DNA: TGCGCCAGCAGCCAAGATAGCGGGATTTCTCGCGAGCAGTACTTC; CDR3 protein: CASSQDSGISREQYF
D gene: .; clone size: .; CDR3 length: 13; J gene: TRBJ2-7; V gene: TRBV5-5; CDR3 DNA: TGTGCCAGCAGCTACAGGGACGCCTACGAGCAGTACTTC; CDR3 protein: CASSYRDAYEQYF
D gene: .; clone size: .; CDR3 length: 13; J gene: TRBJ2-5; V gene: TRBV15; CDR3 DNA: TGTGCCACCAGCAGAGCCTCCATCGGAGAGCAGTACTTC; CDR3 protein: CATSRASIGEQYF
D gene: TRBD1; clone size: few; CDR3 length: 15; J gene: TRBJ2-5; V gene: TRBV7-9; CDR3 DNA: TGTGCCAGCAGCTTTGGGGACAGGCACCAAGAGACCCAGTACTTC; CDR3 protein: CASSFGDRHQETQYF
D gene: TRBD2; clone size: few; CDR3 length: 16; J gene: TRBJ2-1; V gene: TRBV7-2; CDR3 DNA: TGTGCCAGCAGCTTAGCTAGCGGGAGGGCGCGAGGGGAGCAGTTCTTC; CDR3 protein: CASSLASGRARGEQFF
D gene: .; clone size: .; CDR3 length: 16; J gene: TRBJ2-7; V gene: TRBV10-3; CDR3 DNA: TGTGCCATCAGTGAGTCGCCCCCTTCCAAGGGCTACGAGCAGTACTTC; CDR3 protein: CAISESPPSKGYEQYF
D gene: .; clone size: once; CDR3 length: 13; J gene: TRBJ1-2; V gene: TRBV5-1; CDR3 DNA: TGCGCCAGCAGCTTATTGCCCGAATATGGCTACACCTTC; CDR3 protein: CASSLLPEYGYTF
D gene: TRBD2; clone size: few; CDR3 length: 16; J gene: TRBJ2-1; V gene: TRBV5-6; CDR3 DNA: TGTGCCAGCAGCTCCGCGACTAGCGGTCCCTACAATGAGCAGTTCTTC; CDR3 protein: CASSSATSGPYNEQFF
D gene: .; clone size: once; CDR3 length: 15; J gene: TRBJ1-3; V gene: TRBV20-1; CDR3 DNA: TGCAGTGCTAGTTCGGAATCTGGGGCTGGAAACACCATATATTTT; CDR3 protein: CSASSESGAGNTIYF